Below, 6 T cell receptor beta chains from the same sample are listed, as sequenced in a study of OX40 agonist ivuxolimab in advanced cancers. Clones were read by immunoSEQ multiplex PCR, and TCRdb kept only the in-frame ones, dropping some. The data show more than 50,000 clones, 70% to 90% seen once. Here the sequenced sample was CD4+ or CD8+ T cells sorted from blood, taken in a trial of the OX40 agonist ivuxolimab. The receptors were gathered from an adult with an advanced solid tumor such as melanoma, head and neck, liver or kidney cancer.

This sequence joins TRBV15 and TRBJ1-2, with D hard to call. The germline gives CDR1 LNHNV, CDR2 YYDKDF (reference sequence). V lost 1 base to trimming and J lost 4 bases, with 19 bases between them. The CDR3 is 17 residues long. The CDR3, as DNA: TGTGCCACCAGCAGAGCATATGGTGAGGTGAGGGTCTATGGCTACACCTTC. Protein: CATSRAYGEVRVYGYTF.

This clone occurred once. The chain joins TRBV7-2 to TRBJ1-5; D not resolved. The CDR3 has 15 residues. Looked up from germline, CDR1 is SGHTA and CDR2 is FQGNSA. V lost 5 bases to trimming and J lost 7 bases, with 18 bases between them. CDR3 sequence reads: CASSPTADGRQPQHF. The CDR3 nucleotides read TGTGCCAGCAGCCCCACGGCCGATGGGCGGCAGCCCCAGCATTTT.

Points on this clone: Within the sample, other DNA sequences also encode this same CDR3. The chain is built from TRBV11-2 and TRBJ1-2; D is ambiguous. Germline V CDR1 and CDR2: SGHAT, FQNNGV. V was clipped by 3 bases and J by 6 bases, with 5 bases between them. The CDR3 sequence is 11 residues long. The CDR3 reads CASSFRDGYTF. For the CDR3, the DNA is TGTGCCAGCAGCTTCCGGGATGGCTACACCTTC.

CDR3 region: CASSFGGGRETQYF. CDR3 bases: TGTGCCAGCAGCTTCGGCGGGGGGCGAGAGACCCAGTACTTC. The rearrangement uses TRBV7-2 and TRBJ2-5; TRBD2 matches 8 bases. The CDR3 runs 14 residues. Trimming took 3 bases from V and 4 from J; bases not matched to a gene: 4. Germline CDR1 SGHTA, CDR2 FQGNSA.

This clone was recorded only once. The chain couples TRBV6-6 to TRBJ2-2; D not certain. V was trimmed by 4 bases and J by 6 bases, leaving 6 bases between them. The CDR3 totals 12 residues. Germline V CDR1 and CDR2: MNHNY, SVGAGI (reference sequence). The CDR3 loop reads CASSSRPGELFF. The CDR3 DNA reads as TGTGCCAGCAGTTCCCGACCCGGGGAGCTGTTTTTT.

This clone appeared a few times. V usage is TRBV27 and J usage is TRBJ1-5, with a possible D match to TRBD1 (6 bases). The CDR3 length is 14 residues. The germline V and J ends were trimmed by 5 bases and 7 bases, with 15 bases remaining between them. The germline V gene has CDR1 MNHEY and CDR2 SMNVEV (reference sequence). The CDR3 reads CASSLHRVRQPQHF. CDR3 DNA: TGTGCCAGCAGTCTCCACAGGGTTCGGCAGCCCCAGCATTTT.